This entry features one T cell receptor beta chain sequence. Its antigen is unknown. The data were obtained in a study of regulatory T cells in long-lasting Graves disease. General study results and limits: Persistent disease showed a preference for TRBV28, TRBJ1-2 and TRBJ2-5. Those with persistent disease had in common more public clonotypes (2,741) than new patients (approximately 1,000).

Construction of TCR beta libraries relied on iRepertoire HTBI primers and on Arm-PCR targeting CDR3 regions. TCRdb re-derived calls from the multiplex PCR reads in MiXCR, one entry per CDR3 protein. The table shows fewer than 550,000 distinct CDR3 sequences, with 20% to 25% occurring only once. Trimming took 1 base from V and 0 from J, leaving 13 bases between them. CDR1 and CDR2 from the germline V gene are SGHRS and YFSETQ. This CDR3 is built from 16 residues. Time point meaning: persistent/refractory GD, antithyroid drugs over 5 years with positive TRAb. Scientists built the TCR library using RNA that was extracted from PBMCs. Under American Thyroid Association guidelines, Graves' disease was diagnosed. An endocrinology department located in Xi'an, China, was where the patients came from.

The chain joins TRBV5-1 to TRBJ1-1; D may be TRBD1 (6 bases). The sample was peripheral blood mononuclear cells (PBMCs), taken when the disease was refractory, from a patient treated with antithyroid drugs. This clonotype originated in a female donor with Graves disease. DNA of the CDR3: TGCGCCAGCAGCTTGAGTTCGTACAGGGTGAACACTGAAGCTTTCTTT. Translated, it gives CASSLSSYRVNTEAFF.